The clone carrying this T cell receptor (beta chain) has a handful of counts. Its cognate antigen is unknown. Per the germline V gene, CDR1 is SGHRS and CDR2 is YFSETQ. V dropped 1 base and J dropped 1 base, with 14 bases sitting between them. The CDR3 totals 16 residues. This specimen comes from a study of CD8 T cells in ankylosing spondylitis. Whole-study findings and limits: CD8+ cells made up the disease-linked clones, which were relatively rare in peripheral blood. Reported data indicate significant enrichment of disease-linked clones within matched ankylosing spondylitis synovial fluid. About 8 highly homologous variants made up a TCR beta motif, and this motif appeared characteristic of ankylosing spondylitis blood. Earlier authors reported some of these motif variants in reactive arthritis synovial fluid and blood.

Making use of molecular barcodes, quantitative 5'-RACE generated TCR beta libraries. MiXCR, run by TCRdb on the 5' RACE reads, gives a single entry per CDR3 protein. This sample has 200,000 to 250,000 distinct CDR3 sequences, with about a sixth found just once. Input material: blood, either unsorted or a sorted T cell fraction (not recorded which). V is TRBV5-1 and J is TRBJ1-1; D gene unclear. This sequence was found in a male donor with ankylosing spondylitis. CDR3 nucleotides: TGCGCCAGCAGCTTGACACGGACGGACGGGAACACTGAAGCTTTCTTT. Protein product: CASSLTRTDGNTEAFF.